This T cell receptor (beta chain) was recorded in a study of T cell clonality in common variable immunodeficiency (dated by TCRdb to between 2014 and 2016). General study outcomes and caveats: Even though DNA input was equal, the average per sample came to 65,000 to 100,000 unique sequences for controls compared with about 30,000 for CVID samples. Fewer TCRbeta clones were shared among CVID subjects than among healthy controls (p < 0.0001). TCRbeta clonality was higher in CVID subjects than in healthy controls (t-test p = 0.018), and the increase was most characteristic of about a third of subjects. CVID TCRbeta sequences were reported to have fewer deletions and N-nucleotide insertions and to lack highly modified clones with 13 or more V deletions. According to the authors, finding the cause of the higher clonality in CVID would require sequencing the repertoires of T cell subpopulations. Correlations between repertoire features and clinical complications were limited by patient heterogeneity within the CVID cohort.

For sequencing, equivalent amounts of genomic DNA were input from CVID and control samples. For every sample, a 60 bp segment covering the rearranged TCRbeta CDR3 region was amplified and then sequenced. The immunoSEQ assay, a bias-corrected multiplex PCR with high-throughput sequencing, was employed for TCRbeta amplification. On the authors' methods: Each unique nucleotide sequence was treated as a clone and annotated with V, D and J genes, copy number and frequency. Sequences were labeled productive if in frame, and non-productive if out of frame or containing stop codons. As previously described, clonality was computed from Shannon's entropy. Mean CDR3 Kyte-Doolittle hydropathy was derived from the predicted amino acid sequences of productive clones. The R hclust function was used to hierarchically cluster scaled V gene usage with Manhattan distance and complete linkage. Clone sharing by CDR3 amino acid sequence was assessed by resampling 12 repertoires per group over 100 rounds. The repertoires were searched for around 72 published EBV-specific and approximately 240 published CMV-specific TCRbeta sequences. A couple of CVID samples yielding fewer than 10,000 sequences were excluded from analysis, leaving a few dozen CVID repertoires. TCRdb mirrors the immuneACCESS table, restricted to in-frame sequences. Some clones are absent from its copies; in checked studies, under half trace to an unresolved V gene, and the reason for the others is unknown. That table is the source of V, J and clone size, and D and trimming were worked out from the DNA. For this sample, some 33,000 clones are listed, none of them singletons. The ten largest clones add up to 3.5% to 4% of the sample.

The sample holds many counts of this clone. Its antigen remains unidentified. The missing CDR3 end, 3 residues past where the read stops, is filled in from the germline J gene. Most of the CVID patients and most of the healthy controls were of Caucasian heritage. Heparinized peripheral whole blood samples of about 4.5 to 8.5 ml were obtained from each donor. Genomic DNA from adults with common variable immune deficiency (CVID) and from healthy adult controls was used for sequencing of TCRbeta CDR3 repertoires. There were approximately 22 healthy adult volunteers in the control group (12 female and some ten male), ranging in age from 23 to 66 years, with a mean age of almost 35. Diluted blood was subjected to density centrifugation over Hypaque 1077 or Ficoll-Paque for isolation of peripheral blood mononuclear cells. Genomic DNA was obtained from unsorted mononuclear cells through either Qiagen column purification or a centrifugation-based method.

The germline V gene gives CDR1 as SNHLY and CDR2 as FYNNEI. The germline V and J ends show losses of 6 bases and 3 bases respectively, and no gene match explains 7 bases of the junction. Including the terminal cysteine and phenylalanine, the CDR3 comprises 14 residues. The CDR3 was read in part: 33 bases, with the frame set at base 1. The source of this sequence is a person aged 18-69 years in good health. Sequencing used peripheral blood mononuclear cells. The chain is assembled from TRBV2 and TRBJ1-2, with 7 middle bases fitting TRBD1. The CDR3 DNA, read in part, is TGTGCCAGCAGGGGGGACAGTGAGGACTATGGC. Its protein is CASRGDSEDYG. The CDR3 as a whole reads CASRGDSEDYGYTF.